This T cell receptor beta chain originates from a study of shared clonotypes between healthy human individuals. Some clones are missing from TCRdb's copy, which holds only in-frame ones; the method was immunoSEQ multiplex PCR. In the table there are about 2 million clones, 90% to 95% of which are singletons. This CDR3 contains 13 residues. Germline CDR1 reads LNHDA; CDR2 reads SQIVND (reference sequence). The V end was cut by 0 bases, the J end by 6 bases, with 9 bases between. This clonotype originated in a young man in good health. Sequenced material: naive CD4+ T cells sorted from blood. Stated subset: CD45RA+ positively selected. The rearrangement joins TRBV19 to TRBJ2-7; no clear D gene. The CDR3 region is CASSIEQGGEQYF. For the CDR3, the DNA is TGTGCCAGTAGTATAGAACAAGGCGGCGAGCAGTACTTC. The entire variable domain, with the rest obtained from reference TRBV19 and TRBJ2-7, is as follows: DGGITQSPKYLFRKEGQNVTLSCEQNLNHDAMYWYRQDPGQGLRLIYYSQIVNDFQKGDIAEGYSVSREKKESFPLTVTSAQKNPTAFYLCASSIEQGGEQYFGPGTRLTVT.